Listed here are 8 T cell receptor beta chains from one sample, sequenced in a study of shared clonotypes between healthy human individuals. Assay used: immunoSEQ multiplex PCR; TCRdb lists only in-frame clones, some missing. The table lists some 2.3 million clones, 85% to 95% of them singletons. Sequences were obtained from naive CD4+ T cells from PBMCs. Described subset: CD45RA+ positively selected. All receptors derive from a man younger than 30 in good health. Some clones in this sample may be carry-over from other donors' samples.

V is TRBV11-2 and J is TRBJ2-5; D is undetermined. The CDR3 extends over 16 amino acids. V was clipped by 0 bases and J by 5 bases, with 16 bases between them. In germline, CDR1 is SGHAT, CDR2 FQNNGV. CDR3 bases: TGTGCCAGCAGCTTAGATCCCTCGCAGGTACGGGAGACCCAGTACTTC. Translation: CASSLDPSQVRETQYF.

The chain joins TRBV6-6 to TRBJ1-1; D is ambiguous. V was shortened by 7 bases and J by 1 base, with 10 bases between the two germline ends. In germline, CDR1 is MNHNY, CDR2 SVGAGI (reference sequence). CDR3 length equals 13 residues. CDR3: CASTLLKNTEAFF. The DNA of the CDR3 is TGTGCCAGCACCCTCCTTAAGAACACTGAAGCTTTCTTT.

The chain combines TRBV5-4 with TRBJ2-7, with 7 bases that match TRBD2. Germline-derived CDR1 and CDR2 are SGHNT and YYREEE (reference sequence). Trimming took 2 bases from V and 2 from J; bases not matched to a gene: 1. The CDR3 sequence is 13 residues long. CDR3 coding DNA: TGTGCCAGCAGCTTTACTAGCGCCTACGAGCAGTACTTC. Translated: CASSFTSAYEQYF.

This clone has a single count. Other DNA sequences of this sample code for an identical CDR3. The V gene is TRBV18, the J gene TRBJ1-2; no clear D. CDR3 size: 14 residues. The germline gives CDR1 KGHSH, CDR2 LQKENI. V was clipped by 1 base and J by 2 bases, with 8 bases between them. CDR3 region: CASSPQGSNYGYTF. The CDR3 DNA reads TGTGCCAGCTCACCACAGGGTTCAAACTATGGCTACACCTTC.

The chain combines TRBV28 with TRBJ2-1; 10 bases line up with TRBD2. The CDR3 covers 13 residues. Per the germline V gene, CDR1 is MDHEN and CDR2 is SYDVKM. Trimming took 3 bases from V and 15 from J; bases not matched to a gene: 8. The CDR3 reads CASSFPAGGPRFF. CDR3 bases: TGTGCCAGCAGTTTCCCAGCGGGAGGGCCCCGGTTCTTC.

The chain joins TRBV10-2 to TRBJ1-1; 7 nucleotides align to TRBD1. The length of the CDR3 is 13 residues. The ends lost 6 bases at V and 0 bases at J; junction bases unmatched: 1. Germline loops: CDR1 WSHSY, CDR2 SAAADI. CDR3 protein: CASSGQVNTEAFF. The CDR3 coding sequence is TGCGCCAGCAGCGGACAGGTGAACACTGAAGCTTTCTTT.

This chain connects TRBV5-1 to TRBJ2-3; maybe TRBD1 (6 bases). CDR3 length: 14 residues. The V gene's germline CDR1 is SGHRS and CDR2 YFSETQ. V was clipped by 5 bases and J by 2 bases, with 12 bases between them. The CDR3 sequence: CASRYRVDTDTQYF. The CDR3 DNA sequence: TGCGCCAGCAGGTACAGGGTTGACACAGATACGCAGTATTTT.

V is TRBV4-1 and J is TRBJ2-6, with a possible D match to TRBD2 (6 bases). Trimming pared 2 bases from V and 0 bases from J, leaving 14 bases between. This CDR3 spans 18 amino acids. CDR1 is MGHRA, CDR2 YSYEKL, per germline. In DNA, the CDR3 is TGCGCCAGCAGCCAACGTCAGTCGGGGGACTCTGGGGCCAACGTCCTGACTTTC. Amino acids: CASSQRQSGDSGANVLTF.